This T cell receptor (beta chain) is drawn from a study of T cell clonotyping in hematopoietic cell transplantation. The CDR3 loop spans 15 amino acids. Germline lookup yields CDR1 SGHNT and CDR2 YYREEE (reference sequence). V gave up 3 bases and J gave up 5 bases; unmatched junction bases: 10. This table comes from immunoSEQ multiplex PCR, and its TCRdb copy is limited to in-frame clones, with some not included. Of around 9,500 clones listed, 93% are singletons. Notes on the study in general: No sorting was done, leaving CD4 and CD8 contributions mixed.

This clone has only a few counts. Its specificity is unknown. This receptor was taken from a male patient in his fifties who had an allogeneic stem cell transplant from a related donor, so T cells may come from the graft donor. Some clones in this sample may be carry-over from other donors' samples. The sequencing here drew on PBMCs, taken 100 days after allogeneic stem cell transplant. The chain carries TRBV5-4 and TRBJ2-7, with 8 nucleotides matching TRBD1. DNA of the CDR3: TGTGCCAGCAGCTCCACAGACAGGGGTGTCCACGAGCAGTACTTC. Translating it yields CASSSTDRGVHEQYF.